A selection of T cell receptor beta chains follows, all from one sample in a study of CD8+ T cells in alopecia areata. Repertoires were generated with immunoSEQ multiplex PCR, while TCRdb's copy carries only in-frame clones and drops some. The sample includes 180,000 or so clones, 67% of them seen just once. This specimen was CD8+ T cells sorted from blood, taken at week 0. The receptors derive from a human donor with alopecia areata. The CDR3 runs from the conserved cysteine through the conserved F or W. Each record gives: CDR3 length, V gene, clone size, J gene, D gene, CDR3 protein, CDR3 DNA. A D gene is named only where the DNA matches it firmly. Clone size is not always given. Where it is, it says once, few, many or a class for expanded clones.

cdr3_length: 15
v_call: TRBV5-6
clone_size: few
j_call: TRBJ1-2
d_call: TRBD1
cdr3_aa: CASSPGTGVGYGYTF
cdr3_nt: TGTGCCAGCAGCCCCGGCACAGGGGTAGGCTATGGCTACACCTTC

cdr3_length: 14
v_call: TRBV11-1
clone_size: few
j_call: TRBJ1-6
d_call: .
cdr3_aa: CASSLDLPDSPLHF
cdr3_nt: TGTGCCAGCAGCTTAGATCTGCCAGATTCACCCCTCCACTTT

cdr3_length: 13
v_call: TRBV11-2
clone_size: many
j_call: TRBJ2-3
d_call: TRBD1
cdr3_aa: CASSLGTGDTQYF
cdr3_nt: TGTGCCAGCAGCTTAGGGACAGGGGATACGCAGTATTTT

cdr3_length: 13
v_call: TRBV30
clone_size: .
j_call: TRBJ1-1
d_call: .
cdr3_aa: CAWSVGDGTEAFF
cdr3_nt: TGTGCCTGGAGTGTAGGGGATGGAACTGAAGCTTTCTTT

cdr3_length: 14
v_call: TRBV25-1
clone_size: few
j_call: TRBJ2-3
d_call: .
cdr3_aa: CASSAGGEEDTQYF
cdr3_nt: TGTGCCAGCAGTGCAGGGGGGGAGGAAGATACGCAGTATTTT

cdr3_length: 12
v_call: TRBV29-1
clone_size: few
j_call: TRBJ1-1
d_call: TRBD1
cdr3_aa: CSGTGGGTEAFF
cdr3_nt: TGCAGCGGTACAGGGGGAGGGACTGAAGCTTTCTTT

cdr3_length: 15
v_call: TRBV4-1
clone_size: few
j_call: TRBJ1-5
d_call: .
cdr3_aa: CASSHAHSGILNQHF
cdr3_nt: TGCGCCAGCAGCCACGCTCACTCAGGGATCCTAAACCAGCATTTT

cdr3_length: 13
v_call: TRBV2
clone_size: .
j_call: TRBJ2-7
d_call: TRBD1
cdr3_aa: CASERQGVYEQYF
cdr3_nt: TGTGCCAGCGAAAGACAGGGGGTCTACGAGCAGTACTTC

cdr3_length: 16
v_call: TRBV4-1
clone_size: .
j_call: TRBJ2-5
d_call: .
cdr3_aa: CASSHPYSDSQETQYF
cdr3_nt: TGCGCCAGCAGCCACCCCTATAGCGATAGCCAAGAGACCCAGTACTTC

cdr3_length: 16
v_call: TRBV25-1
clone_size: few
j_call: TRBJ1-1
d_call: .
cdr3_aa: CASSLGADYLNTEAFF
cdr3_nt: TGTGCCAGCAGTCTCGGGGCCGATTACCTGAACACTGAAGCTTTCTTT

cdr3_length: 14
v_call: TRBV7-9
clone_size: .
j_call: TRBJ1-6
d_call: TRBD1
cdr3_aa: CASSPGQGSSPLHF
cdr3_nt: TGTGCCAGCAGCCCGGGACAGGGGAGTTCACCCCTCCACTTT

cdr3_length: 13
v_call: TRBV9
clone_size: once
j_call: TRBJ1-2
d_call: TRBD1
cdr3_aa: CAIPGGGHYGYTF
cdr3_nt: TGTGCCATCCCAGGGGGGGGACACTATGGCTACACCTTC

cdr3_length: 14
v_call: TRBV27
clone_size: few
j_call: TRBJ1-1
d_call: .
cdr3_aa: CASSLATGVTEAFF
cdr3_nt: TGTGCCAGCAGTTTAGCCACGGGGGTTACTGAAGCTTTCTTT

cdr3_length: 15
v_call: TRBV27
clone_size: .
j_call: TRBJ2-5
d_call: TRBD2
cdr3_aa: CASRGLAGGQETQYF
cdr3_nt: TGTGCCAGCAGGGGACTAGCGGGGGGGCAAGAGACCCAGTACTTC

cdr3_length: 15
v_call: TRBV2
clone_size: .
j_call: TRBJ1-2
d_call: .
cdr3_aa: CASSERRWSNYGYTF
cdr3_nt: TGTGCCAGCAGTGAACGTAGATGGAGTAACTATGGCTACACCTTC

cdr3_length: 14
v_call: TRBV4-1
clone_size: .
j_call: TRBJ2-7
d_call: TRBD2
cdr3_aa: CASSQEASGGEQYF
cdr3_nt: TGCGCCAGCAGCCAAGAGGCTAGCGGGGGGGAGCAGTACTTC

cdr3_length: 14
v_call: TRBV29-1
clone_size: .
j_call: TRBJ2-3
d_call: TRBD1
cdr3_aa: CSPVLTGGTDTQYF
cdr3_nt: TGCAGCCCTGTCCTGACAGGGGGCACAGATACGCAGTATTTT

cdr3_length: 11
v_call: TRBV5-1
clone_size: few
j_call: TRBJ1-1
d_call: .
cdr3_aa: CASSLGVEAFF
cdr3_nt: TGCGCCAGCAGCTTGGGTGTTGAAGCTTTCTTT

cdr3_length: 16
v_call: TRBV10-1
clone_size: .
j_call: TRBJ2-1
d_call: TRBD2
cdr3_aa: CASSESGRVSYNEQFF
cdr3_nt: TGCGCCAGCAGTGAGTCGGGGAGGGTCTCCTACAATGAGCAGTTCTTC

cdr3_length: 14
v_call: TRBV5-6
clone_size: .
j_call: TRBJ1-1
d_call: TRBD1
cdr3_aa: CASSITGEGTEAFF
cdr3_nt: TGTGCCAGCAGCATTACAGGGGAGGGCACTGAAGCTTTCTTT

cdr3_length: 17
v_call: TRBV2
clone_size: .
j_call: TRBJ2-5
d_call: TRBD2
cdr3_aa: CATQRGTRTSDQETQYF
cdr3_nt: TGTGCCACCCAAAGAGGAACTAGGACTAGCGACCAAGAGACCCAGTACTTC

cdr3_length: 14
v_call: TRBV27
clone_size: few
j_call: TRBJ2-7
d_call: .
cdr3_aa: CASSLSGGYHEQYF
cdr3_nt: TGTGCCAGCAGTTTATCAGGAGGGTACCACGAGCAGTACTTC

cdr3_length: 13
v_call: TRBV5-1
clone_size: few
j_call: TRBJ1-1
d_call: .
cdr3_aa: CASSSNTGIEAFF
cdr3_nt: TGCGCCAGCAGCTCCAATACAGGGATTGAAGCTTTCTTT

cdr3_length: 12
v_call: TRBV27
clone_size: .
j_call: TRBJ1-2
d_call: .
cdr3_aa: CASSRGTGPPAF
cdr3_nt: TGTGCCAGCAGTCGGGGGACCGGGCCCCCGGCCTTC

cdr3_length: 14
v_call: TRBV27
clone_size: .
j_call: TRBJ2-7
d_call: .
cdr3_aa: CASSLGGQVYEQYF
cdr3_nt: TGTGCCAGCAGTTTAGGGGGGCAGGTCTACGAGCAGTACTTC

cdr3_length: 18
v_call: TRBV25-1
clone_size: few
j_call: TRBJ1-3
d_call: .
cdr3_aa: CASSETEGGLYSGNTIYF
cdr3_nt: TGTGCCAGCAGTGAAACCGAGGGGGGACTATACTCTGGAAACACCATATATTTT

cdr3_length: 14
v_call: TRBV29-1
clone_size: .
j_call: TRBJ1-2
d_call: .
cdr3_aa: CSVRTEPILYGYTF
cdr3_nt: TGCAGCGTTCGGACAGAGCCTATATTATATGGCTACACCTTC

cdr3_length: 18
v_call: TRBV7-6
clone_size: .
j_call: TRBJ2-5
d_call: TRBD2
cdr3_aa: CASSLRGVASGGQETQYF
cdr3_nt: TGTGCCAGCAGCTTACGGGGTGTTGCTAGCGGGGGGCAAGAGACCCAGTACTTC

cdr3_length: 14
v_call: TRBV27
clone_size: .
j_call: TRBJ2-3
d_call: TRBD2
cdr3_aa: CASSPRLAADTQYF
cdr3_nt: TGTGCCAGCAGTCCGAGACTAGCGGCTGATACGCAGTATTTT

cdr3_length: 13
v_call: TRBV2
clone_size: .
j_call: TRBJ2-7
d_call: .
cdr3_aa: CRAGGSSSYEQYF
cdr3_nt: TGTCGCGCTGGGGGCTCCTCCTCCTACGAGCAGTACTTC

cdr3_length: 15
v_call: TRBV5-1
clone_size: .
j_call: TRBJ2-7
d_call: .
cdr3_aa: CASSLETALSYEQYF
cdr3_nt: TGCGCCAGCAGCTTGGAGACAGCCCTTAGTTACGAGCAGTACTTC

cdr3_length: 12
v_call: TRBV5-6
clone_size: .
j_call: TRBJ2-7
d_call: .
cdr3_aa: CASSYHMGEQYF
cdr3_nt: TGTGCCAGCAGCTACCATATGGGCGAGCAGTACTTC

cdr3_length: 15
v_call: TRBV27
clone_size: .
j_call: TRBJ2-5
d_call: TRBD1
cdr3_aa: CASSLGTGNQETQYF
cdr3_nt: TGTGCCAGCAGTTTAGGGACAGGGAATCAAGAGACCCAGTACTTC

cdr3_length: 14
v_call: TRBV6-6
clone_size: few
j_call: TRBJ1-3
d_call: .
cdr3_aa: CASSYAGSENTIYF
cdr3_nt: TGTGCCAGCAGTTACGCTGGGTCGGAGAACACCATATATTTT

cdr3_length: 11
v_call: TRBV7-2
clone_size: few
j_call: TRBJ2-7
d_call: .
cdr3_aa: CASSDPLEQYF
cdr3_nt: TGTGCCAGCAGCGACCCATTGGAGCAGTACTTC

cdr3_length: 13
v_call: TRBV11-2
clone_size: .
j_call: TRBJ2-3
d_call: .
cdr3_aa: CASSNQNTDTQYF
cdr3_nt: TGTGCCAGCAGCAACCAAAACACAGATACGCAGTATTTT

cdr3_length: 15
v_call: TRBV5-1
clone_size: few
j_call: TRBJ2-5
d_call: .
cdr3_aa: CASSLAVAGQETQYF
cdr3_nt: TGCGCCAGCAGCTTGGCCGTGGCAGGGCAAGAGACCCAGTACTTC

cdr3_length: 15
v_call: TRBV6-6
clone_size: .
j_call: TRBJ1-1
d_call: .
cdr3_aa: CASTPWDFMNTEAFF
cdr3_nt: TGTGCCAGCACCCCCTGGGACTTTATGAACACTGAAGCTTTCTTT

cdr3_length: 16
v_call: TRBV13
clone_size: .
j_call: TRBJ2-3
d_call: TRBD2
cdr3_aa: CASSLEASGGADTQYF
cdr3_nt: TGTGCCAGCAGCTTAGAGGCTAGCGGGGGGGCAGATACGCAGTATTTT

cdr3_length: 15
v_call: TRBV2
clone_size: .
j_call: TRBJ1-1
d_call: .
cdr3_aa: CASRITVSPNTEAFF
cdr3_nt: TGTGCCAGCAGAATAACGGTCTCTCCGAACACTGAAGCTTTCTTT

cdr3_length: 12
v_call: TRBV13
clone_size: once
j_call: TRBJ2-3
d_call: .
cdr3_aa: CASSRSGTSQYF
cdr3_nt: TGTGCCAGCAGCCGGAGTGGGACCTCGCAGTATTTT

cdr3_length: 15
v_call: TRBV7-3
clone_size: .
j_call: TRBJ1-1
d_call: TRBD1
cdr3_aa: CASSTGTGWDTEAFF
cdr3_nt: TGTGCCAGCAGCACTGGGACAGGCTGGGACACTGAAGCTTTCTTT

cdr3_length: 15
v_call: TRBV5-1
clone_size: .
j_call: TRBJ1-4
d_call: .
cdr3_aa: CASSPGGQNNEKLFF
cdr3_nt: TGCGCCAGCAGCCCCGGCGGCCAGAATAATGAAAAACTGTTTTTT

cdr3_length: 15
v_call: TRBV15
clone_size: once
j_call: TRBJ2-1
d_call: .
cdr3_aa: CATSREKGPYNEQFF
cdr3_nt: TGTGCCACCAGCAGAGAAAAGGGGCCCTACAATGAGCAGTTCTTC

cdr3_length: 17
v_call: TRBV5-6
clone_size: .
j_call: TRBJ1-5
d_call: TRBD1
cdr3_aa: CASSKGQGVISNQPQHF
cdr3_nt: TGTGCCAGCAGCAAGGGACAGGGGGTCATAAGCAATCAGCCCCAGCATTTT

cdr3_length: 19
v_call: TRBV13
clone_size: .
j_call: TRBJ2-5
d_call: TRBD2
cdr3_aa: CASSYRLAGGPGRQETQYF
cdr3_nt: TGTGCCAGCAGCTACAGACTAGCGGGGGGGCCCGGAAGACAAGAGACCCAGTACTTC

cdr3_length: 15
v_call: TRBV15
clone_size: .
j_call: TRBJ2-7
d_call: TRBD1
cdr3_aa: CATSRKPGTAYEQYF
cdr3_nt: TGTGCCACCAGCAGGAAGCCCGGGACAGCCTACGAGCAGTACTTC

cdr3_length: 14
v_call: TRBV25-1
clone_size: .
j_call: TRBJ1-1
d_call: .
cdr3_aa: CASSPRQETTEAFF
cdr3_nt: TGTGCCAGCAGCCCCAGGCAGGAAACCACTGAAGCTTTCTTT

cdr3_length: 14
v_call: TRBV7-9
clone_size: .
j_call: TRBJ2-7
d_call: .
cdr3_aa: CASSSDSNSYEQYF
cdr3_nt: TGTGCCAGCAGCTCCGACAGCAATTCCTACGAGCAGTACTTC

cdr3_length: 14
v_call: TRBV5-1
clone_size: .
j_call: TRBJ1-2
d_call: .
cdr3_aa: CASSLDAGRDGYTF
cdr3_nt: TGCGCCAGCAGCTTGGATGCAGGGCGGGATGGCTACACCTTC

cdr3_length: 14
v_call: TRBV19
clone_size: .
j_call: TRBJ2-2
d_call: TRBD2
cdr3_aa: CASDPSGGTGELFF
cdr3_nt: TGTGCCAGTGACCCCAGCGGGGGGACCGGGGAGCTGTTTTTT

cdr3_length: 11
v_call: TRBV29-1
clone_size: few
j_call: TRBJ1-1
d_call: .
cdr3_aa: CSVLGGTEAFF
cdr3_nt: TGCAGCGTCCTAGGGGGCACTGAAGCTTTCTTT

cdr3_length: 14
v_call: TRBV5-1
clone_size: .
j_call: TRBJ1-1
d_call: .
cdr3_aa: CASSSLRLETEAFF
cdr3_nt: TGCGCCAGCAGCTCGTTACGGTTGGAGACTGAAGCTTTCTTT